This T cell receptor (beta chain) was identified in a study of blood T cell repertoires in COVID-19. Clones were sequenced by immunoSEQ multiplex PCR, and TCRdb holds only the in-frame ones, with some missing. The sample lists approximately 360,000 clones; about 87% were seen once. Germline V gene lookup returns CDR1 SNHLY and CDR2 FYNNEI. V lost 1 base, J lost 7 bases, and 13 bases lay in between. The CDR3 spans 14 residues. This chain links TRBV2 with TRBJ1-2; D might be TRBD1 (6 bases). The sequenced sample was PBMCs or T cells enriched from blood (not recorded which). The TCR originated in a man aged 40-49 years in a cohort exposed to, infected with or recovered from COVID-19 (not recorded which). CDR3 coding DNA: TGTGCCAGCAGTGAAGTATCAGGGGCGGGTGGCTACACCTTC. This translates into CASSEVSGAGGYTF.